This T cell receptor (beta chain) is drawn from a study of response to subunit inactivated influenza vaccine. This clonotype was seen a handful of times. Its antigen remains unidentified. TCRdb processed the RT-PCR reads anew with MiXCR; each CDR3 protein has one entry. The data show 630,000 or so distinct CDR3 sequences, 15% to 19% seen once. Study results and caveats: Authors proposed each seasonal influenza vaccination draws in few new T cells.

The germline gives CDR1 MNHNS, CDR2 SASEGT. This CDR3 comprises 16 residues. With 6 bases removed from V and 0 bases from J, the gap between germline ends came to 15 bases. The sequenced sample was PBMCs from blood, obtained roughly 13 days after vaccination. The receptor was isolated from a man aged 50-60 years who received an inactivated influenza vaccine. The gene calls are TRBV6-1 and TRBJ2-4; D might be TRBD1 or TRBD2, each matching 6 bases. CDR3 in amino acids: CASRLKGGLAKNIQYF. The CDR3 bases are TGTGCCAGCAGACTAAAGGGGGGACTAGCCAAAAACATTCAGTACTTC.